The 2 T cell receptor beta chains given below trace back to one sample, sequenced in a study of T cells in Graves' hyperthyroidism and ophthalmopathy. The TCR beta CDR3 regions underwent amplification using RNA transcripts as the source. HTBI primers drove first-round RT-PCR of the TCR CDR3. In TCRdb, the multiplex PCR reads were re-called with MiXCR into one record per CDR3 protein. The table shows around 620,000 distinct CDR3 sequences, with approximately 44% occurring only once. Sequences were obtained from peripheral blood or thyroid tissue (not recorded which). All receptors derive from an adult woman with Graves' disease, either hyperthyroidism or ophthalmopathy (not recorded which).

This rearrangement joins TRBV2 to TRBJ2-2, with 12 bases identical to TRBD1. Germline V CDR1 and CDR2: SNHLY, FYNNEI. Trimming removed 4 bases from V and 7 bases from J; junction bases left unmatched: 4. The CDR3 runs 15 residues. CDR3 nucleotides: TGTGCCAGCAGTGTGGGACAGGGGGCGGGCGGGGAGCTGTTTTTT. Amino acids: CASSVGQGAGGELFF. The variable domain in full, completed from reference TRBV2 and TRBJ2-2, reads EPEVTQTPSHQVTQMGQEVILRCVPISNHLYFYWYRQILGQKVEFLVSFYNNEISEKSEIFDDQFSVERPDGSNFTLKIRSTKLEDSAMYFCASSVGQGAGGELFFGEGSRLTVL.

The V and J genes are TRBV9 and TRBJ2-7; D tentatively fits TRBD1 or TRBD2 (5 bases each). V lost 2 bases and J 2 bases, leaving 11 bases between the germline ends. Germline loops: CDR1 SGDLS, CDR2 YYNGEE. The CDR3 covers 14 residues. CDR3 amino acids: CASSVGDGPYEQYF. CDR3 in DNA: TGTGCCAGCAGCGTGGGGGACGGTCCCTACGAGCAGTACTTC.